The present entry profiles one T cell receptor (beta chain) with its context. Antigen unknown. Germline CDR1 reads SGDLS; CDR2 reads YYNGEE. The J segment lost 5 bases and the V segment lost 0 bases, leaving 6 bases of the junction unmatched. The CDR3 is 15 amino acids. The sample belongs to a study of cytomegalovirus exposure and HLA in healthy donors. The study, taken as a whole, reports: Being productive about 87% or about 30% of the time was typical of most TCR beta V segments in an earlier analysis.

60 Vbeta and 13 Jbeta primers were used in PCR. Using immunoSEQ multiplex PCR, the repertoire was profiled, and TCRdb retains in-frame clones only, with some absent. The sample carries about 59,000 clones, more than 70% recorded once. The V gene is TRBV9, the J gene TRBJ2-5, with 8 bases identical to TRBD2. This clonotype originated in a man between 25 and 39 years old in good health and CMV-seropositive. Sequencing used PBMCs. The CDR3 DNA sequence: TGTGCCAGCAGCGTAGGTGCGGGGGGTAGGGAGACCCAGTACTTC. Its protein product is CASSVGAGGRETQYF.